This paragraph reports one T cell receptor (beta chain). Method: immunoSEQ multiplex PCR; TCRdb's copy keeps in-frame clones and lacks some. Of tens of thousands of clones in the sample, around four fifths were seen once. The data derive from a study of T cell clones after liver transplantation. Study background: Without induction therapy, subjects received standard immunosuppression until 12-24 months post-transplant.

Trimming cost V 3 bases and J 7 bases; bases outside gene matches: 11. Germline CDR1 is GTSNPN and CDR2 is SVGIG (reference sequence). This CDR3 spans 14 amino acids. The rearrangement joins TRBV30 to TRBJ1-1; 7 bases are a match to TRBD1. Specimen: CD4+ T cells from blood, collected about 46 months after liver transplant. The TCR sequence derives from a human patient who received a liver transplant. Some T cells may be provided by the graft donor. DNA for the CDR3: TGTGCCTGGAGCCCGAACAGGGGAAAGGGTGAAGCTTTCTTT. This encodes CAWSPNRGKGEAFF.